The clone carrying this T cell receptor beta chain was detected a few times. Its antigen is currently unknown. This sample is drawn from a study of Ad26.COV2.S vaccination and SARS-CoV-2 variants. In the study overall: Into the muscle, Ad26.COV2.S was dosed once or twice, 56 days apart.

The assay was immunoSEQ multiplex PCR, and TCRdb's table has in-frame clones only and misses some. The table includes 250,000 or so clones, around 88% detected once. Notes on the study in general: Compared with placebo recipients, vaccine recipients had higher spike-specific TCR breadth. Recipients of vaccine and of placebo showed similar breadth of their non-spike TCR repertoires.

Stated treatment: around 19 received Ad26.COV2.S at low or high dose, single or two shots; 5 received placebo; per-sample allocation not given. All samples were drawn on day 63, counting from the first vaccine or placebo injection. An Ad26 vector was used to express Wuhan-strain SARS-CoV-2 spike as the vaccine. This CDR3 comprises 13 residues. V was cut by 0 bases and J by 4 bases, with 4 bases left in between. The germline gives CDR1 SGHDN, CDR2 FVKESK. The material sequenced was peripheral blood, taken in a trial of Ad26.COV2.S vaccine versus placebo. The chain joins TRBV14 to TRBJ2-1; D gene unclear. The clonotype comes from a person aged 18-65 years who received the Ad26.COV2.S COVID-19 vaccine or a placebo. The CDR3, as DNA: TGTGCCAGCAGCCAAGATAGTTACAATGAGCAGTTCTTC. This codes for CASSQDSYNEQFF.